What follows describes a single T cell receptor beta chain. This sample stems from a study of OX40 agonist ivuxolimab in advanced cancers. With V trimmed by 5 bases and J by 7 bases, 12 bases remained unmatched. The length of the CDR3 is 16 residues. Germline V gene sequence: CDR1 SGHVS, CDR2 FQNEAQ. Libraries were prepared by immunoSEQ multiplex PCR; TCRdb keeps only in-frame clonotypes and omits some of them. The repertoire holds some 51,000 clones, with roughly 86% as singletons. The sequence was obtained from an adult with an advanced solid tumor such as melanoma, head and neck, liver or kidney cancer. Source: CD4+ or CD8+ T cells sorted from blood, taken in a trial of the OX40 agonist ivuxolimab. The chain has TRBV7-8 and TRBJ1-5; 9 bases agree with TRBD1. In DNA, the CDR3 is TGTGCCAGCAGCCCAAGCCCGGGACAGGGTCGACAGCCCCAGCATTTT. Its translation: CASSPSPGQGRQPQHF.